This T cell receptor (beta chain) is from a study of identical twins. In TCRdb, the 5' RACE reads were re-called with MiXCR into one record per CDR3 protein. The sample records 1.5 million to 2 million distinct CDR3 sequences, roughly a third being singletons. J was trimmed by 12 bases and V by 0 bases; bases with no gene match: 20. The germline gives CDR1 MGHRA, CDR2 YSYEKL. This CDR3 has 18 residues. The receptor comes from a newborn girl in good health. The specimen sequenced was cord blood. The genes are TRBV4-1 and TRBJ2-7; 10 bases line up with TRBD2. CDR3 in amino acids: CASSQDSWGGTSDRAGYF. The DNA of the CDR3 is TGCGCCAGCAGCCAAGATTCTTGGGGCGGGACTAGCGATCGTGCGGGGTACTTC.